This record covers a single T cell receptor beta chain. This clonotype was picked up a small number of times. No antigen is known for it. It has no much larger one-base neighbor in the sample; base qualities were not kept. Library preparation employed 5' RACE. A second PCR of about 6 to 12 cycles was run with a J-beta primer mix and a sample-barcoded 5' primer. Each TCR beta cDNA molecule received a unique molecular identifier from a template-switch 5' adaptor carrying 12 random nucleotides. Each sample yielded at least 3 million CDR3-containing paired-end reads. All of the RNA was converted into first-strand cDNA using the Mint cDNA synthesis kit, with a TRBC-specific oligonucleotide serving as the primer. Following uracil-DNA glycosylase treatment, a first 18-cycle PCR with universal primers M1SS and BC2_uni_R was performed on all cDNA. The source study handled its data this way. Each sample was normalized by randomly selecting 1 million high-quality reads, each carrying a distinct molecular identifier. Instead of being binned into consensus sequences, reads that shared molecular identifiers were thrown out. CDR3 identification, clonotype clustering and error correction used MiTCR with a Q25 quality threshold and the strictest error-elimination algorithm. A nonparametric unseen species model using Euler transformation provided a lower-bound estimate of total TCR beta diversity. TCRdb reprocessing: public reads trimmed at Q25 with fastp, clones called with MiXCR, in-frame beta chains kept. Rows merge per CDR3 protein into single entries with the most common DNA and genes. The V and J calls here are based on TCRdb, not the publication. Recorded for this sample are 1.5 million to 2 million distinct CDR3 sequences; about two fifths of them occurred a single time. About 23% of the sample is taken by the ten largest.

Donors were 35 to 40 systemically healthy Caucasian individuals from Russia aged roughly 6 to 90 years. Ten milliliters of peripheral blood were drawn from each donor into EDTA-treated Vacutainer tubes. Ficoll-Paque density-gradient centrifugation was used to isolate PBMCs, with at least 6.5 million per sample. Total RNA was extracted from PBMCs with Trizol reagent, with at least 6 micrograms obtained per sample. The percentages of naive CD45RAhigh/CD27high T cells were determined by flow cytometry on a PBMC aliquot from every donor. This entry comes from a study of blood T cells in healthy people across ages (dated by TCRdb to 2015 to 2017). In terms of the full investigation: In model experiments, template switching captured about one uniquely barcoded TCR beta cDNA molecule for every two T cells. Four age groups were formed from the donors: young (average approximately 15 years), middle-aged (approximately 39), aged (approximately 60) and long-lived (about 80). To avoid experimental bias, donors of different ages were distributed randomly across sequencing lanes. The study measured age-related changes in TCR beta repertoire diversity using deep sequencing normalized with unique cDNA molecular identifiers. Two additional independent replicas of 1 million unique cDNA reads from the same blood draw were analyzed for two donors (one aged 18 to 30 and one aged 80 or older).

Overall study results and their limits: Because donor CMV infection status was unknown, age-related changes in expanded clonotypes were potentially confounded. The percentage of naive T cells measured by flow cytometry correlated strongly with observed TCR beta diversity. As age increased, observed TCR beta diversity per million T cells dropped in a roughly linear way, and a significant reduction was already evident by age about 40. Since profiling was done on bulk unsorted PBMCs, naive and antigen-experienced compartments could not be conclusively compared. Compared with the aged group, more naive CD4+ T cells, fewer expanded clones and increased TCR diversity were shown by the long-lived group, suggesting age selection. Estimates of total diversity from one million sequenced T cells were regarded as lower bounds and underestimates.

At the junction V is shortened by 2 bases and J by 0 bases, with 10 bases in between. CDR1 is given as DFQATT and CDR2 as SNEGSKA, both from the germline V gene (reference sequence). The CDR3 sequence holds 14 residues, the cysteine and phenylalanine included. Only CDR3 DNA remains: 42 bases, in frame from the first base. The clonotype originates from a human donor in good health. Sample: blood. The chain joins TRBV20-1 to TRBJ1-1; tentative D gene TRBD1, with 5 bases matching. The sequenced DNA is TGCAGTGCTAGAAAAACAGGAGTGAACACTGAAGCTTTCTTT. Protein translation: CSARKTGVNTEAFF.